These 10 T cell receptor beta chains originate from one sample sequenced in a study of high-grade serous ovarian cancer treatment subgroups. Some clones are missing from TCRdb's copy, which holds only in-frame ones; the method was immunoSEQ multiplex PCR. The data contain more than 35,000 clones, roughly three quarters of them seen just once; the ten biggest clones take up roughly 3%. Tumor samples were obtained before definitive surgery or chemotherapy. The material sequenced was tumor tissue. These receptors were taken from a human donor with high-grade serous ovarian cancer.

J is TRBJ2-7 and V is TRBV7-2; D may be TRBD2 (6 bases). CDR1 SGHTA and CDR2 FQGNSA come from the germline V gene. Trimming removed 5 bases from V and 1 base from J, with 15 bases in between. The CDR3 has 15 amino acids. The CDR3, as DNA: TGTGCCAGCAGCCCAACTAGCCCCACTTCCTACGAGCAGTACTTC. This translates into CASSPTSPTSYEQYF.

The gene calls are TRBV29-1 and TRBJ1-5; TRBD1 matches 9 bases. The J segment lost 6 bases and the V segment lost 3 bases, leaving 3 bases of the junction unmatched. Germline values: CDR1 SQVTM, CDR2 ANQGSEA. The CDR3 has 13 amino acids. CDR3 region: CSVEGQGGQPQHF. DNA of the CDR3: TGCAGCGTTGAGGGACAGGGAGGTCAGCCCCAGCATTTT. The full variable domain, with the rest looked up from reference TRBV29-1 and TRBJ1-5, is SAVISQKPSRDICQRGTSLTIQCQVDSQVTMMFWYRQQPGQSLTLIATANQGSEATYESGFVIDKFPISRPNLTFSTLTVSNMSPEDSSIYLCSVEGQGGQPQHFGDGTRLSIL.

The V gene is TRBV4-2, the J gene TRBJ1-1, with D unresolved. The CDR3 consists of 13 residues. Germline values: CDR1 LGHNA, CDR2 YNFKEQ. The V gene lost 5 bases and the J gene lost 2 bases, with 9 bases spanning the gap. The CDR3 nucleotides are TGTGCCAGCAGCGTAAATCCTAACACTGAAGCTTTCTTT. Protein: CASSVNPNTEAFF.

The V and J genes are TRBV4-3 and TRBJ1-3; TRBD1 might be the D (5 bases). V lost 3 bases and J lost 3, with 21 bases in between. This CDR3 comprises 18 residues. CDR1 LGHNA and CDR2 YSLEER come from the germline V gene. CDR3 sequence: CASSHRLTAGTDGNTIYF. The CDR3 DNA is TGCGCCAGCAGCCACCGCCTGACCGCCGGGACGGATGGAAACACCATATATTTT.

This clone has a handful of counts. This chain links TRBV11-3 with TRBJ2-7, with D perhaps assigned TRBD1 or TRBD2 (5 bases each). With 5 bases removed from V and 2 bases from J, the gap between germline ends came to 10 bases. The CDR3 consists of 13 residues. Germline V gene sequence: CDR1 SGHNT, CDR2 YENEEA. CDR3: CASSPGTPYEQYF. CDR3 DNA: TGTGCCAGCAGCCCCGGGACCCCCTACGAGCAGTACTTC. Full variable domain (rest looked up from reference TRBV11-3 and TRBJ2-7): EAGVVQSPRYKIIEKKQPVAFWCNPISGHNTLYWYLQNLGQGPELLIRYENEEAVDDSQLPKDRFSAERLKGVDSTLKIQPAELGDSAVYLCASSPGTPYEQYFGPGTRLTVT.

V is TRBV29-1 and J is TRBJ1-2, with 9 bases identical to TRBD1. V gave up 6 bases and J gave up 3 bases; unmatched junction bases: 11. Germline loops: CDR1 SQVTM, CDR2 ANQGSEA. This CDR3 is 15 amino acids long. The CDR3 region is CSVDLQGAMDYGYTF. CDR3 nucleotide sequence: TGCAGCGTAGATCTACAGGGGGCGATGGACTATGGCTACACCTTC. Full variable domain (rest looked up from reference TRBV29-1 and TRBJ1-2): SAVISQKPSRDICQRGTSLTIQCQVDSQVTMMFWYRQQPGQSLTLIATANQGSEATYESGFVIDKFPISRPNLTFSTLTVSNMSPEDSSIYLCSVDLQGAMDYGYTFGSGTRLTVV.

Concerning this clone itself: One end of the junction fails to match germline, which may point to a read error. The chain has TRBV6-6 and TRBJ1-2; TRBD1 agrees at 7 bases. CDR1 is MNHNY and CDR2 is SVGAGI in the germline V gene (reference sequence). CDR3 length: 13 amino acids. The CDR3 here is CASSYAGQADGAF. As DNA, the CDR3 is TGTGCCAGCAGTTACGCTGGACAGGCCGACGGCGCCTTC.

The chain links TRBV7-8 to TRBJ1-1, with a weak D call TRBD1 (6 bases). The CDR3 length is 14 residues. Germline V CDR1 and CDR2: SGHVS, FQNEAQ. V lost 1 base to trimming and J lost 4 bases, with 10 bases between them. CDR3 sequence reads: CASSLGGLPTEAFF. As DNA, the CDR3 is TGTGCCAGCAGCTTAGGGGGGCTGCCCACTGAAGCTTTCTTT.

The DNA of the CDR3 is TGTGCCAGCAGGTGGGGGAAAGGCCGGGGAGGGCACGATGAGCAGTTCTTC. Translation gives CASRWGKGRGGHDEQFF. The gene calls are TRBV7-3 and TRBJ2-1, with TRBD2 identical over 7 bases. CDR3 length: 17 residues. The trim removed 6 bases at V and 8 bases at J, leaving 19 bases unmatched. The germline V gene has CDR1 SGHTA and CDR2 FQGTGA.

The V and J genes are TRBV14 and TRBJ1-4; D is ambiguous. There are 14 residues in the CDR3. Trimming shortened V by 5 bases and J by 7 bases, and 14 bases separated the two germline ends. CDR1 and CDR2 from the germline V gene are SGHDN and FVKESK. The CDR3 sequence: CASSARQSPEKLFF. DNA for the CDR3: TGTGCCAGCAGCGCCCGTCAGTCACCTGAAAAACTGTTTTTT.